The rows below give T cell receptor beta chains drawn from one sample of a study of T cells in Graves' hyperthyroidism and ophthalmopathy. TCRdb used MiXCR to reprocess the multiplex PCR reads, holding one entry per CDR3 protein. The data hold hundreds of thousands of distinct CDR3 sequences, with around 15% observed a single time. The material sequenced was blood. The receptors derive from a middle-aged woman with Graves' ophthalmopathy. Both conserved end residues are trimmed from each CDR3. D genes are given only for firm matches.

>TRBJ1-2|TRBV30|TRBD1
AWSEQTGGNGYT
>TRBJ2-3|TRBV7-8|-
ASSLLAMGTDTQY
>TRBJ2-1|TRBV18|-
ASSTQSSYNEQF
>TRBJ2-1|TRBV11-2|-
ASSSSTSGFEQF
>TRBJ1-5|TRBV20-1|-
SARVGGQPQH
>TRBJ2-3|TRBV7-9|TRBD2
ASSLRGGGARGDTQY
>TRBJ2-1|TRBV5-1|-
ASRTGTEGGEQF
>TRBJ1-6|TRBV12-3/TRBV12-4|TRBD1
ASSTGGDSPLH
>TRBJ1-1|TRBV18|-
ASSPPEGTEAF
>TRBJ2-3|TRBV29-1|-
SVGSGAGDTQY
>TRBJ2-5|TRBV29-1|TRBD1
SVEKGAGETQY
>TRBJ1-1|TRBV7-9|-
ASSLAWGLGNAF
>TRBJ2-7|TRBV7-8|-
ASSLQYRDHEQY
>TRBJ2-1|TRBV27|-
ASSLIGGNEQF
>TRBJ2-1|TRBV5-1|TRBD2
ASSRWTSGSVYNEQF
>TRBJ2-1|TRBV20-1|TRBD2
SAGLAGTSYNEQF
>TRBJ2-2|TRBV20-1|-
SARDVGGAENTGELF
>TRBJ2-1|TRBV11-2|TRBD2
ASVITSGGDYEQF
>TRBJ1-1|TRBV4-1|-
ASSQVWENTEAF
>TRBJ1-1|TRBV11-2|-
ASGLEAEYRAF
>TRBJ2-7|TRBV11-2|-
ASSSGPFGYEQY
>TRBJ2-5|TRBV20-1|TRBD2
SARDWLAGSLQDQY
>TRBJ2-3|TRBV6-1|TRBD2
ASSYGTSGSLGDTQY
>TRBJ1-1|TRBV9|-
ASSAAGTTNTEAF
>TRBJ1-4|TRBV12-3/TRBV12-4|-
ASSPAQGEKLF
>TRBJ1-2|TRBV5-5|TRBD1
ASSEWDRVNYGYT
>TRBJ2-1|TRBV6-2/TRBV6-3|TRBD2
ASSYRGGPNEQF